Below, one T cell receptor (beta chain) is given with its context. The DNA ends 3 residues before the CDR3 does, and the rest of the CDR3 is filled in from the germline J gene. This entry is derived from a study of T cells in women clearing cervical HPV infection. The data were produced by immunoSEQ multiplex PCR, yet TCRdb's version contains in-frame clones alone and is incomplete. This sample's clone table lists 20,000 to 25,000 clones. The CDR3 is made up of 12 amino acids. Germline CDR1 reads MNHEY; CDR2 reads SVGEGT. This clonotype was sampled from a woman between 18 and 69 years old with a cervical HPV16 infection that either progressed to CIN3+ or cleared (not recorded which). This chain connects TRBV6-2 or TRBV6-3 to TRBJ1-2, with D possibly TRBD1 on 6 matching bases. Material: blood buffy coat. CDR3 in amino acids: CATYRVPYDYTF. CDR3 bases read: TGTGCCACCTACAGGGTCCCCTACGAC.